This TCR beta chain was obtained from a study of regulatory T cells in long-lasting Graves disease. Overall study findings and caveats: Only peripheral blood was studied, not thyroid tissue. There was favoring of TRBV28, TRBJ1-2 and TRBJ2-5 in persistent disease.

The CDR3 length is 15 residues. Looked up from germline, CDR1 is MNHEY and CDR2 is SMNVEV (reference sequence). V shed 4 bases and J shed 4 bases, with 16 bases lying between them. As to time point: persistent/refractory GD, antithyroid drugs over 5 years with positive TRAb. RNA isolated from PBMCs was used to make the TCR library. With iRepertoire HTBI primers and Arm-PCR of CDR3 regions, TCR beta libraries were built. MiXCR was run by TCRdb on the multiplex PCR reads, yielding one entry per CDR3 protein. The table lists 400,000 to 450,000 distinct CDR3 sequences, roughly a quarter of them singletons, with roughly 28% in the top ten. To note about this clonotype: The antigen is unknown.

The TCR comes from a female donor with Graves disease. The chain couples TRBV27 to TRBJ1-1; maybe TRBD1 (5 bases). The source was peripheral blood mononuclear cells (PBMCs), collected when the disease was refractory, from a patient treated with antithyroid drugs. The CDR3 DNA follows: TGTGCCAGCAGTTCCTCGGAAGGGAGGGGCACTGAAGCTTTCTTT. It encodes CASSSSEGRGTEAFF.